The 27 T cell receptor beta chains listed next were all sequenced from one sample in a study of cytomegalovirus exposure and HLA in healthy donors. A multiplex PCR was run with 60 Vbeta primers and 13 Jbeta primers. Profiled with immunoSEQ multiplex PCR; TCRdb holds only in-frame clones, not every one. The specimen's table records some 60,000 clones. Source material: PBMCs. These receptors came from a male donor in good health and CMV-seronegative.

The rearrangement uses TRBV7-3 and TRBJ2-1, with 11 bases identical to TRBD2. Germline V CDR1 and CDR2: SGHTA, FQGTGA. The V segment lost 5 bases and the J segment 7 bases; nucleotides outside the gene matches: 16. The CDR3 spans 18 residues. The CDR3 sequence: CASSPNHLAGGRGNEQFF. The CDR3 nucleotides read TGTGCCAGCAGCCCCAACCATTTAGCGGGGGGGCGAGGAAATGAGCAGTTCTTC.

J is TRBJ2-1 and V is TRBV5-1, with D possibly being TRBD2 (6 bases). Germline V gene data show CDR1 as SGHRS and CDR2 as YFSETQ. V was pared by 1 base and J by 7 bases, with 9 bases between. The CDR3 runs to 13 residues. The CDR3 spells CASSLTGVNEQFF. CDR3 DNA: TGCGCCAGCAGCTTGACGGGAGTGAATGAGCAGTTCTTC.

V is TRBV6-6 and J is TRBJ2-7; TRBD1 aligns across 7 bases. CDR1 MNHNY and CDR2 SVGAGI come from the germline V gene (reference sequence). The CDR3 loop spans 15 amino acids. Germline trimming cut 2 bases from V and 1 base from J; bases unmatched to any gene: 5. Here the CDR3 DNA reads TGTGCCAGCAGTTACCCGGGACAGAGTTCCTACGAGCAGTACTTC. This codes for CASSYPGQSSYEQYF.

The DNA for the CDR3 is TGTGCCAGCTCACCATCCGACAGGGTGAGCTATGGCTACACCTTC. Translation gives CASSPSDRVSYGYTF. The gene calls are TRBV18 and TRBJ1-2; TRBD1 matches 7 bases. CDR1 is KGHSH, CDR2 LQKENI, per germline. The V and J ends lost 2 bases and 4 bases, in that order; junction bases with no gene match: 7. This CDR3 is built from 15 residues.

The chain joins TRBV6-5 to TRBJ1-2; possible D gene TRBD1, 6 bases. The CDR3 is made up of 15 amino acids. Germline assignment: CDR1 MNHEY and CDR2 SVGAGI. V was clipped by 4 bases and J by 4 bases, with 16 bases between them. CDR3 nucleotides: TGTGCCAGCAGTTTGGGGGGGGCCATTGCCTATGGCTACACCTTC. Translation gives CASSLGGAIAYGYTF.

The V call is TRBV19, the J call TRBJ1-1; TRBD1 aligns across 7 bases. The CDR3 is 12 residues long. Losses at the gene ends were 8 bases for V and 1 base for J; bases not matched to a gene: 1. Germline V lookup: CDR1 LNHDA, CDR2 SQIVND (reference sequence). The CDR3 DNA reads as TGTGCCAGTGGGGACAGGAACACTGAAGCTTTCTTT. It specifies CASGDRNTEAFF.

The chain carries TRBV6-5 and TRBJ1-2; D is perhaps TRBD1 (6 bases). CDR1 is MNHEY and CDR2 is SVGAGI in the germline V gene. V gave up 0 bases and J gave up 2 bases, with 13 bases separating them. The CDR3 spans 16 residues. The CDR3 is CASSYSSNRVNYGYTF. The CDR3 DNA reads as TGTGCCAGCAGTTACTCGTCCAACAGGGTAAACTATGGCTACACCTTC.

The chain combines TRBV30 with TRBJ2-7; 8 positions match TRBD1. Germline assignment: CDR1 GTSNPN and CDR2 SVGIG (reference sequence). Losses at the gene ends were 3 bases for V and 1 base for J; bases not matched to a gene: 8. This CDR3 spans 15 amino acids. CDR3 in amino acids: CAWRPRTGKSYEQYF. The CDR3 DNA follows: TGTGCCTGGAGACCTCGGACAGGGAAGTCCTACGAGCAGTACTTC.

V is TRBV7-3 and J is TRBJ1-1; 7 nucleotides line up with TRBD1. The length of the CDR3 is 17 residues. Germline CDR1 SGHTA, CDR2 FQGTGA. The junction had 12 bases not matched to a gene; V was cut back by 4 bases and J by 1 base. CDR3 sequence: CASSSLQGDPGNTEAFF. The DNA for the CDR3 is TGTGCCAGCAGCTCCTTGCAGGGGGACCCCGGGAACACTGAAGCTTTCTTT. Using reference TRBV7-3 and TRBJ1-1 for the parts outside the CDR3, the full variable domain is GAGVSQTPSNKVTEKGKYVELRCDPISGHTALYWYRQSLGQGPEFLIYFQGTGAADDSGLPNDRFFAVRPEGSVSTLKIQRTERGDSAVYLCASSSLQGDPGNTEAFFGQGTRLTVV.

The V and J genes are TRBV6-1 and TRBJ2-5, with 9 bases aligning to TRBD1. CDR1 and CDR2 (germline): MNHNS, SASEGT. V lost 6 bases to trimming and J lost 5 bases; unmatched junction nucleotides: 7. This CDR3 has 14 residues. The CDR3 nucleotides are TGTGCCAGCAGCCCAGACAGGGGGTTGGAGACCCAGTACTTC. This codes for CASSPDRGLETQYF.

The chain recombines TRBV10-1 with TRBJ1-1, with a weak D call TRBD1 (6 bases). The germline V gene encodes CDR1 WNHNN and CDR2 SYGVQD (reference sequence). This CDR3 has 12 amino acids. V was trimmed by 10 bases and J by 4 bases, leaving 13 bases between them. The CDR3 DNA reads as TGCGCCATCAGGCTAGGGGGCACTGAAGCTTTCTTT. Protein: CAIRLGGTEAFF.

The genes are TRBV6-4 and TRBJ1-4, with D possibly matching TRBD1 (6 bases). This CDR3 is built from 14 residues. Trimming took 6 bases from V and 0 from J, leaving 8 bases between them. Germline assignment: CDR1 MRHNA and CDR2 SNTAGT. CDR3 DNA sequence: TGTGCCAGCAGCAGGGGTGCAACTAATGAAAAACTGTTTTTT. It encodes CASSRGATNEKLFF.

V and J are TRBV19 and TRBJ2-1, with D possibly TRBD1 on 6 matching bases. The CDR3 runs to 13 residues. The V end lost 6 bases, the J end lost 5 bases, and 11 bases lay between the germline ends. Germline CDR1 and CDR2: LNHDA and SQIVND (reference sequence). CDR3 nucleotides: TGTGCCAGTAGGGGCAGGGGTGACAATGAGCAGTTCTTC. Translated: CASRGRGDNEQFF. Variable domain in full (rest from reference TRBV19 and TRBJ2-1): DGGITQSPKYLFRKEGQNVTLSCEQNLNHDAMYWYRQDPGQGLRLIYYSQIVNDFQKGDIAEGYSVSREKKESFPLTVTSAQKNPTAFYLCASRGRGDNEQFFGPGTRLTVL.

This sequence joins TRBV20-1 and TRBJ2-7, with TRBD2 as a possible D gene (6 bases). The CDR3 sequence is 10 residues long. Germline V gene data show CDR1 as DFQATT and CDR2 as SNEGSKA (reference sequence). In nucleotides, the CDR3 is TGCAGCGGGAGCAACTACGAGCAGTACTTC. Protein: CSGSNYEQYF.

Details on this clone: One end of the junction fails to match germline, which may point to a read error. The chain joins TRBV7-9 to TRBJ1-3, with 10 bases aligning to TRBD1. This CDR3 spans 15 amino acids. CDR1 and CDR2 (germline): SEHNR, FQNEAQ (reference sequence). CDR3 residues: CASSVRQGAGNNIYF. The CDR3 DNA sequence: TGTGCCAGCAGCGTGCGACAGGGGGCTGGAAACAACATATATTTT. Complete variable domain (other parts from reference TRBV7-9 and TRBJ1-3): DTGVSQNPRHKITKRGQNVTFRCDPISEHNRLYWYRQTLGQGPEFLTYFQNEAQLEKSRLLSDRFSAERPKGSFSTLEIQRTEQGDSAMYLCASSVRQGAGNNIYFGEGSWLTVV.

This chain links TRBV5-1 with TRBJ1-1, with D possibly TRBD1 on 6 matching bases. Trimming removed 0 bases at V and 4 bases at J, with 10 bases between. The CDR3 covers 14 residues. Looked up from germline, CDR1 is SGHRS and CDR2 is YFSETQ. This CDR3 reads CASSLGTAATEAFF. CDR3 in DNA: TGCGCCAGCAGCTTGGGGACAGCGGCCACTGAAGCTTTCTTT.

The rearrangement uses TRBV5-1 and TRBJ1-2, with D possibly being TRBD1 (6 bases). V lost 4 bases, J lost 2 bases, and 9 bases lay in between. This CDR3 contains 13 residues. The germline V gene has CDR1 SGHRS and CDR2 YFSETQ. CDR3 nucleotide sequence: TGCGCCAGCAGCGAACAGGGAAACTATGGCTACACCTTC. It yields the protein CASSEQGNYGYTF.

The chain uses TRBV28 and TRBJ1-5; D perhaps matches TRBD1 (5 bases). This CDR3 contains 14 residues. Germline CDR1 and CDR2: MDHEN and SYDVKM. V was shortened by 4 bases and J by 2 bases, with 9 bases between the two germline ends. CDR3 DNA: TGTGCCAGCAGTTCCGCACAGGGCAATCAGCCCCAGCATTTT. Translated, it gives CASSSAQGNQPQHF.

CDR3 loop: CASRLAGGTDTQYF. The CDR3 DNA reads TGTGCCAGCAGACTGGCGGGGGGCACAGATACGCAGTATTTT. The chain links TRBV6-1 to TRBJ2-3, with TRBD2 matching 7 bases. The CDR3 length is 14 residues. Germline CDR1 reads MNHNS; CDR2 reads SASEGT. The ends lost 6 bases at V and 1 base at J; junction bases unmatched: 4.

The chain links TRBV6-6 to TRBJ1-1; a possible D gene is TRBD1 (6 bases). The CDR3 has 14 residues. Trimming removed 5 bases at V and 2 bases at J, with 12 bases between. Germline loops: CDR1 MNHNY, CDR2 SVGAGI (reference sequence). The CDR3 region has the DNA TGTGCCAGCAGTCTGGACAGCTCCAACACTGAAGCTTTCTTT. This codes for CASSLDSSNTEAFF.

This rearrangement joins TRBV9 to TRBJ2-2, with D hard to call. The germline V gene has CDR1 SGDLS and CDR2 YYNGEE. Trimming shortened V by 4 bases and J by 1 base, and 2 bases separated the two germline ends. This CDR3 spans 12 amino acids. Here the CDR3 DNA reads TGTGCCAGCAGCCGGAACACCGGGGAGCTGTTTTTT. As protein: CASSRNTGELFF.

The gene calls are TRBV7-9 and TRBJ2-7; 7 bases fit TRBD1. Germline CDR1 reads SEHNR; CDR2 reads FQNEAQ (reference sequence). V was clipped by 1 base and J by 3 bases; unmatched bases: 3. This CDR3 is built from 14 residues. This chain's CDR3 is CASSLEPGGYEQYF. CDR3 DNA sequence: TGTGCCAGCAGCTTAGAACCAGGGGGCTACGAGCAGTACTTC.

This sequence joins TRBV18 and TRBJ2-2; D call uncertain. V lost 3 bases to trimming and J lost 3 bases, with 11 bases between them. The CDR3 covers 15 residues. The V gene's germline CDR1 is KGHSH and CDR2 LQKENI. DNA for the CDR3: TGTGCCAGCTCACCGGAGCAGAGCTACACCGGGGAGCTGTTTTTT. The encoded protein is CASSPEQSYTGELFF.

The DNA of the CDR3 is TGTGCCAGCAGTTTGCGGGGACTGATTGAAAAACTGTTTTTT. Its translation: CASSLRGLIEKLFF. V and J are TRBV28 and TRBJ1-4, with D possibly being TRBD1 (5 bases). The CDR3 consists of 14 residues. From germline, CDR1 is MDHEN and CDR2 SYDVKM. The V end lost 3 bases, the J end lost 7 bases, and 12 bases lay between the germline ends.

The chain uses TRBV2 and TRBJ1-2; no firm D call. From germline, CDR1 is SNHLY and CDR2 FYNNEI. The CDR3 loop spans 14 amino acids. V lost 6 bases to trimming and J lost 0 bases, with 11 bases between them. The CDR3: CASSLAETNYGYTF. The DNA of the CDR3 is TGTGCCAGCAGCTTAGCGGAGACTAACTATGGCTACACCTTC. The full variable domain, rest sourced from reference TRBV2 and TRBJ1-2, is EPEVTQTPSHQVTQMGQEVILRCVPISNHLYFYWYRQILGQKVEFLVSFYNNEISEKSEIFDDQFSVERPDGSNFTLKIRSTKLEDSAMYFCASSLAETNYGYTFGSGTRLTVV.

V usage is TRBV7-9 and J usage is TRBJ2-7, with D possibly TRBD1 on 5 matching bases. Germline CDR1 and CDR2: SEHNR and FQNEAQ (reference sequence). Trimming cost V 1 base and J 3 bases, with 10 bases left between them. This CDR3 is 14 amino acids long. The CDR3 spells CASSLGQGFYEQYF. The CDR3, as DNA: TGTGCCAGCAGCTTAGGTCAGGGTTTCTACGAGCAGTACTTC. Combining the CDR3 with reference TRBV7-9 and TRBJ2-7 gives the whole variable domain DTGVSQNPRHKITKRGQNVTFRCDPISEHNRLYWYRQTLGQGPEFLTYFQNEAQLEKSRLLSDRFSAERPKGSFSTLEIQRTEQGDSAMYLCASSLGQGFYEQYFGPGTRLTVT.

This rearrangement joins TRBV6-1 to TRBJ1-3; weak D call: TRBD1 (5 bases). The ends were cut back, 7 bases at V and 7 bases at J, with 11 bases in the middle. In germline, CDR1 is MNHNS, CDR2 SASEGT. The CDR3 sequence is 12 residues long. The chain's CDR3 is CASKDRWNTIYF. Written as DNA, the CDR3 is TGTGCCAGCAAAGACAGATGGAACACCATATATTTT.